This T cell receptor beta chain was captured by sequencing in a study of blood T cell repertoires in COVID-19. Whole-study context: Sources were T cells, B-cell-depleted T cells, or PBMCs; the material itself was cDNA or gDNA.

Profiling relied on immunoSEQ multiplex PCR, and the TCRdb table lists in-frame clones only, not all of them. The sample includes fewer than 65,000 clones, 75% to 90% of them seen just once. The CDR3 spans 16 residues. The ends lost 0 bases at V and 2 bases at J; junction bases unmatched: 3. Germline-derived CDR1 and CDR2 are MRHNA and SNTAGT. The sample was peripheral blood. The chain is built from TRBV6-4 and TRBJ2-2; 7 bases align to TRBD2. This clonotype originated in a woman aged 55-69 years with COVID-19, enrolled during active disease. CDR3 coding DNA: TGTGCCAGCAGTGACTCCCGCGGGGGAAACACCGGGGAGCTGTTTTTT. This sequence encodes CASSDSRGGNTGELFF.